The 7 T cell receptor beta chains in this list originate from one sample, sequenced in a study of T cells after yellow fever vaccination. TCRdb reprocessed the 5' RACE reads with MiXCR, giving one entry per CDR3 protein. This sample has under 200,000 distinct CDR3 sequences, with 9.5% to 11% found just once. Sequencing was performed on CD8+ T cells sorted from PBMCs, taken 15 days after the yellow fever booster vaccination. These receptors were obtained from a man between 18 and 29 years old who received the YFV17D yellow fever vaccine.

This clonotype was counted only a few times. The chain employs TRBV5-4 and TRBJ2-7, with TRBD2 matching 7 bases. The V segment lost 0 bases and the J segment 5 bases; nucleotides outside the gene matches: 2. This CDR3 has 13 residues. Germline-derived CDR1 and CDR2 are SGHNT and YYREEE (reference sequence). The CDR3 sequence is CASSLGGGDEQYF. The CDR3 DNA sequence: TGTGCCAGCAGCTTGGGGGGAGGGGACGAGCAGTACTTC.

This clonotype has more than one count but fewer than ten. The rearrangement links TRBV6-5 to TRBJ2-2; 10 bases are a match to TRBD1. V lost 2 bases, J lost 8 bases, and 8 bases stayed unmatched. The CDR3 extends over 16 amino acids. The V gene's germline CDR1 is MNHEY and CDR2 SVGAGI. Here the CDR3 reads CASSYLFRQGAGELFF. The CDR3 nucleotides read TGTGCCAGCAGTTACCTCTTTCGACAGGGGGCTGGGGAGCTGTTTTTT.

The chain is built from TRBV3-1 and TRBJ2-7; D not resolved. The CDR3 contains 16 residues. CDR1 and CDR2 (germline): LGHDT, YNNKEL (reference sequence). V lost 1 base and J 4 bases, leaving 17 bases between the germline ends. CDR3 residues: CASSQGMGLPWYEQYF. CDR3 DNA sequence: TGTGCCAGCAGCCAAGGGATGGGCTTGCCCTGGTACGAGCAGTACTTC.

The chain combines TRBV7-8 with TRBJ2-3; 8 nucleotides line up with TRBD1. The CDR3 sequence is 16 residues long. J lost 0 bases, V lost 5 bases, and 7 bases had no gene match. Germline V gene lookup returns CDR1 SGHVS and CDR2 FQNEAQ. The CDR3 is CASSPRTGKSTDTQYF. In nucleotides, the CDR3 is TGTGCCAGCAGCCCCCGGACAGGGAAAAGCACAGATACGCAGTATTTT. Together with reference TRBV7-8 and TRBJ2-3, the CDR3 gives the full variable domain: GAGVSQSPRYKVAKRGQDVALRCDPISGHVSLFWYQQALGQGPEFLTYFQNEAQLDKSGLPSDRFFAERPEGSVSTLKIQRTQQEDSAVYLCASSPRTGKSTDTQYFGPGTRLTVL.

The chain has TRBV11-2 and TRBJ2-1; 7 nucleotides agree with TRBD1. Germline V gene sequence: CDR1 SGHAT, CDR2 FQNNGV. The CDR3 spans 17 residues. J was trimmed by 5 bases and V by 4 bases; bases with no gene match: 14. The CDR3 nucleotides are TGTGCCAGCAGCTCATTCCCGACGGGACAGAGGAACAATGAGCAGTTCTTC. It codes for CASSSFPTGQRNNEQFF.

This clonotype was seen a handful of times. This chain uses TRBV4-3 with TRBJ2-1; D is possibly TRBD2 (7 bases). Trimming removed 1 base from V and 4 bases from J, with 20 bases in between. The CDR3 extends over 18 amino acids. Germline CDR1 is LGHNA and CDR2 is YSLEER. CDR3 in amino acids: CASSQAWAGAPLYNEQFF. In DNA, the CDR3 is TGCGCCAGCAGCCAAGCCTGGGCGGGGGCCCCTCTATACAATGAGCAGTTCTTC.

The rearrangement uses TRBV6-2 or TRBV6-3 and TRBJ1-1, with D perhaps TRBD1 (5 bases). Germline V gene data show CDR1 as MNHEY and CDR2 as SVGEGT. Trimming left V 11 bases short and J 3 bases short, with 13 bases between. This CDR3 is built from 12 residues. The CDR3 nucleotides are TGTGCCTCGACGGCAGGGTACACTGAAGCTTTCTTT. Encoded protein: CASTAGYTEAFF.